The rows below give T cell receptor beta chains drawn from one sample of a study of identical twins. TCRdb re-called the 5' RACE reads through MiXCR, storing one row per CDR3 protein. Among under 300,000 distinct CDR3 sequences listed, about 8% were seen once. These data were also filed under a second study, of yellow fever vaccine responses in identical twins.

Input material: CD8+ T cells sorted from blood. The receptors originated from a woman aged 18-35 years in good health. Both conserved end residues are part of each CDR3. A D gene is named only where the DNA matches it firmly. Size values are once, few and many counts, or a class for expanded clones, and some rows have none.

clone size,J gene,D gene,V gene,CDR3 protein,CDR3 DNA
NA,TRBJ2-1,NA,TRBV29-1,CSVEEGSPPQFF,TGCAGCGTTGAAGAAGGGTCCCCTCCTCAGTTCTTC
NA,TRBJ1-5,TRBD1,TRBV6-1,CASSEAPRRRDRGKNQPQHF,TGTGCCAGCAGTGAAGCACCCCGAAGGCGGGACAGGGGGAAAAATCAGCCCCAGCATTTT
few,TRBJ2-5,TRBD2,TRBV11-3,CASSPRTSPETQYF,TGTGCCAGCAGCCCCAGGACTAGCCCAGAGACCCAGTACTTC
NA,TRBJ1-6,NA,TRBV7-9,CASSPGSWDSPLHF,TGTGCCAGCAGCCCCGGGAGTTGGGATTCACCCCTCCACTTT
many,TRBJ2-3,TRBD2,TRBV6-4,CASSDFAGEDTQYF,TGTGCCAGCAGTGACTTTGCGGGAGAAGATACGCAGTATTTT
few,TRBJ2-5,NA,TRBV9,CAWGDQKETQYF,TGTGCCTGGGGGGACCAGAAAGAGACCCAGTACTTC
many,TRBJ2-3,TRBD2,TRBV5-1,CASGDLAGYSDTQYF,TGCGCCAGCGGAGACCTAGCGGGGTATTCAGATACGCAGTATTTT
few,TRBJ2-6,TRBD1,TRBV24-1,CATSGTGRSSGANVLTF,TGTGCCACCAGTGGGACAGGGCGTAGCTCTGGGGCCAACGTCCTGACTTTC
many,TRBJ1-2,NA,TRBV4-3,CASSQDLLDSSNYGYTF,TGCGCCAGCAGCCAAGATTTATTGGACAGCTCTAACTATGGCTACACCTTC
few,TRBJ2-5,NA,TRBV14,CASSQGGRFGETQYF,TGTGCCAGCAGCCAAGGGGGACGCTTCGGGGAGACCCAGTACTTC
many,TRBJ2-1,NA,TRBV29-1,CSVEEGGWNEQFF,TGCAGCGTTGAGGAGGGGGGGTGGAATGAGCAGTTCTTC
many,TRBJ2-7,NA,TRBV5-1,CASTEGLNYEQYF,TGCGCCAGCACCGAGGGCTTAAACTACGAGCAGTACTTC
many,TRBJ2-2,NA,TRBV5-5,CASSLGRGIGELFF,TGTGCCAGCAGCTTGGGCAGAGGAATCGGGGAGCTGTTTTTT
many,TRBJ2-7,NA,TRBV6-1,CASSESAGTGEQYF,TGTGCCAGCAGTGAATCCGCAGGGACGGGGGAGCAGTACTTC
NA,TRBJ2-7,TRBD2,TRBV4-1,CASSQDHAEAGTGYEQYF,TGCGCCAGCAGCCAAGATCATGCCGAAGCGGGGACCGGTTACGAGCAGTACTTC
few,TRBJ2-7,NA,TRBV27,CASSSDREDYEQYF,TGTGCCAGCAGTTCTGACAGGGAGGACTACGAGCAGTACTTC
NA,TRBJ2-7,NA,TRBV21-1,CASSKGARYEQYF,TGTGCCAGCAGCAAGGGGGCGCGGTACGAGCAGTACTTC
few,TRBJ2-3,NA,TRBV7-9,CASSLSKTASTDTQYF,TGTGCCAGCAGCTTAAGCAAGACAGCTAGCACAGATACGCAGTATTTT
many,TRBJ2-1,NA,TRBV12-3/TRBV12-4,CASRLGGNEQFF,TGTGCCAGCAGGCTGGGGGGCAATGAGCAGTTCTTC
many,TRBJ2-2,NA,TRBV11-2,CASSRSGGELFF,TGTGCCAGCAGCAGGTCCGGCGGGGAGCTGTTTTTT
NA,TRBJ2-7,NA,TRBV27,CASSLKATAYEQYF,TGTGCCAGCAGTTTGAAGGCCACGGCGTACGAGCAGTACTTC
many,TRBJ2-5,TRBD2,TRBV10-3,CAISDSGRADETQYF,TGTGCCATCAGTGATAGCGGGAGGGCCGATGAGACCCAGTACTTC
NA,TRBJ1-4,NA,TRBV25-1,CASSEWGRGTNEKLFF,TGTGCCAGCAGTGAATGGGGTCGGGGTACTAATGAAAAACTGTTTTTT